This passage covers 2 T cell receptor beta chains from one sample sequenced in a study of lymphopenia after photon versus proton radiotherapy. TCRdb's copy holds only in-frame clones and misses some; the assay was immunoSEQ multiplex PCR. The repertoire consists of approximately 30,000 clones, with around 94% occurring once and the leading ten covering approximately 0.72%. The source material was peripheral blood, sampled from a patient treated with photon-based radiotherapy. Source of these receptors: a woman between 50 and 59 years old with cholangiocarcinoma.

In its sample, this clone was seen once. DNA for the CDR3: TGTGCCAGCAGCTCCCAGGGAACAGATACGCAGTATTTT. Its protein is CASSSQGTDTQYF. The rearrangement joins TRBV7-6 to TRBJ2-3, with D perhaps matching TRBD1 (5 bases). V gave up 4 bases and J gave up 3 bases, with 8 bases separating them. The CDR3 has 13 residues. CDR1 is SGHVS, CDR2 FNYEAQ, per germline.

The genes are TRBV19 and TRBJ1-2; D is unresolved. The CDR3 extends over 15 amino acids. Germline V gives CDR1 LNHDA, CDR2 SQIVND (reference sequence). V lost 7 bases and J lost 7, with 22 bases in between. The CDR3 loop is CASTQDGNTFGGYTF. The CDR3 coding sequence is TGTGCCAGTACCCAGGACGGCAACACCTTCGGTGGCTACACCTTC.